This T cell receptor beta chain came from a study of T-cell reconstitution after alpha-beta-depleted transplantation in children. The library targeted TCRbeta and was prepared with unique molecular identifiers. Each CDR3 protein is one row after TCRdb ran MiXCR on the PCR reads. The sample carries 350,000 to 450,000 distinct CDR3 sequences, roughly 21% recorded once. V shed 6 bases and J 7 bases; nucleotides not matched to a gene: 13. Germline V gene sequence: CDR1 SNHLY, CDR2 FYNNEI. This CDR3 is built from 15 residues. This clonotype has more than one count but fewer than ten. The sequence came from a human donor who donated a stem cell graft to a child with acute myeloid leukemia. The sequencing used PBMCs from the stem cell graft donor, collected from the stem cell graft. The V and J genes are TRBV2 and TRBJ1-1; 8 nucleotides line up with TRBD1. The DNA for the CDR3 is TGTGCCAGCAGCGTCGACAGGGGCGGGCAGGGTGAAGCTTTCTTT. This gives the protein CASSVDRGGQGEAFF.